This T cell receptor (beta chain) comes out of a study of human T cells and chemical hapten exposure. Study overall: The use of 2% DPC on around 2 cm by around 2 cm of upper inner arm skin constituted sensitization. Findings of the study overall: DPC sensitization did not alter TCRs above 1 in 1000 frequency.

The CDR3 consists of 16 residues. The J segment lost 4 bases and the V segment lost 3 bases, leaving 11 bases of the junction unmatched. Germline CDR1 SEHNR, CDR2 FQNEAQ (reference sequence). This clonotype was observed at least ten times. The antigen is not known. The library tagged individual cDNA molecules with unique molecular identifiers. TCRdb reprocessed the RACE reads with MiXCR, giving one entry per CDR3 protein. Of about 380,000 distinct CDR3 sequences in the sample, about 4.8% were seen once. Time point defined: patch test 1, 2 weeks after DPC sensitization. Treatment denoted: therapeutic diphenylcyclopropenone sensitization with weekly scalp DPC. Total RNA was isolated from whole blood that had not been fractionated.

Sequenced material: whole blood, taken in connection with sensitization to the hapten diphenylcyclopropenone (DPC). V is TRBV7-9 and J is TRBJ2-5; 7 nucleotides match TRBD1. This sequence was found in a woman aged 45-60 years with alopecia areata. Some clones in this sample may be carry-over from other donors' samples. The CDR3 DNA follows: TGTGCCAGCAGCTTCGTGGACAGGTTGTTGCGAGAGACCCAGTACTTC. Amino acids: CASSFVDRLLRETQYF.